Following are 21 T cell receptor beta chains from one sample sequenced in a study of blood T cell repertoires in COVID-19. The method was immunoSEQ multiplex PCR; TCRdb's version includes in-frame clones alone and lacks a portion of them. This sample has 250,000 to 300,000 clones, with around 90% found just once. The sequenced sample was PBMCs or T cells enriched from blood (not recorded which). These receptors all stem from a young woman who had recovered from COVID-19.

The chain employs TRBV6-2 or TRBV6-3 and TRBJ1-1; D not certain. Germline CDR1 is MNHEY and CDR2 is SVGEGT. The CDR3 runs 16 residues. With 1 base removed from V and 3 bases from J, the gap between germline ends came to 15 bases. This chain's CDR3 is CASSYFRTDSYTEAFF. CDR3 sequence (DNA): TGTGCCAGCAGTTACTTCCGTACAGATAGTTACACTGAAGCTTTCTTT.

The chain has TRBV12-2 and TRBJ1-2. TRBV12-2 is classified as a pseudogene. The CDR3 loop spans 15 amino acids. The CDR3: CASRPRDLKDYGYTF. CDR3 DNA sequence: TGTGCAAGTCGCCCTCGGGATTTAAAGGACTATGGCTACACCTTC.

The rearrangement uses TRBV12-3 or TRBV12-4 and TRBJ2-5; possible D gene TRBD2, 5 bases. The CDR3 length is 13 residues. With 6 bases removed from V and 4 bases from J, the gap between germline ends came to 12 bases. Here the CDR3 DNA reads TGTGCCAGCAGCCCCCGACTACTAGAGACCCAGTACTTC. This codes for CASSPRLLETQYF.

V gene TRBV2 combines with J gene TRBJ1-2; the D is unclear. CDR1 is SNHLY and CDR2 is FYNNEI in the germline V gene. This CDR3 is built from 11 residues. Trimming left V 7 bases short and J 5 bases short, with 8 bases between. DNA of the CDR3: TGTGCCAGCACTCGAACTTATGGCTACACCTTC. This encodes CASTRTYGYTF.

Here the CDR3 reads CASSQGLRDTEAFF. CDR3 DNA: TGCGCCAGCAGTCAAGGGTTGCGGGACACTGAAGCTTTCTTT. V and J are TRBV23-1 and TRBJ1-1; D gene unclear. TRBV23-1 has ORF status, its function being uncertain. The CDR3 is made up of 14 amino acids. The V and J ends lost 2 bases and 3 bases respectively, with 10 bases between them.

The chain recombines TRBV6-5 with TRBJ1-1; D perhaps matches TRBD1 (6 bases). Germline V CDR1 and CDR2: MNHEY, SVGAGI. Trimming took 6 bases from V and 3 from J, leaving 11 bases between them. The CDR3 contains 13 residues. The CDR3 sequence: CASRRQEYTEAFF. CDR3 DNA: TGTGCCAGCAGACGACAGGAATACACTGAAGCTTTCTTT.

The chain has TRBV27 and TRBJ1-2; weak D call: TRBD1 (5 bases). V lost 5 bases and J 3 bases, leaving 16 bases between the germline ends. Germline V gives CDR1 MNHEY, CDR2 SMNVEV (reference sequence). This CDR3 contains 15 residues. CDR3 in amino acids: CASSPRDRNDYGYTF. The CDR3 coding sequence is TGTGCCAGCAGTCCGCGGGACCGAAACGACTATGGCTACACCTTC.

This rearrangement joins TRBV5-1 to TRBJ2-5; TRBD1 aligns across 9 bases. In germline, CDR1 is SGHRS, CDR2 YFSETQ. The CDR3 loop spans 15 amino acids. The J segment lost 4 bases and the V segment lost 0 bases, leaving 4 bases of the junction unmatched. CDR3: CASSLAGTGLETQYF. In nucleotides, the CDR3 is TGCGCCAGCAGCTTGGCCGGGACAGGGTTAGAGACCCAGTACTTC.

J is TRBJ1-3 and V is TRBV9, with D unclear. The CDR3 consists of 10 residues. The germline V gene encodes CDR1 SGDLS and CDR2 YYNGEE. The CDR3 spells CASSGNTIYF. The CDR3 DNA follows: TGTGCGAGCTCTGGAAACACCATATATTTT.

The rearrangement links TRBV28 to TRBJ2-2; the match to TRBD1 covers 7 bases. This CDR3 has 15 amino acids. The V gene end was trimmed by 1 base and the J gene end by 3 bases; junction bases not matched to a gene: 2. CDR1 MDHEN and CDR2 SYDVKM come from the germline V gene. In nucleotides, the CDR3 is TGTGCCAGCAGTTTATACAGGGGAGACACCGGGGAGCTGTTTTTT. This sequence encodes CASSLYRGDTGELFF.

This clone was found once. The V call is TRBV7-3, the J call TRBJ2-7; D possibly corresponds to TRBD2 (6 bases). The CDR3 covers 17 residues. The germline V gene has CDR1 SGHTA and CDR2 FQGTGA. V was shortened by 3 bases and J by 2 bases, with 20 bases between the two germline ends. This chain's CDR3 is CASSFPMGGGATYEQYF. The CDR3 nucleotides are TGTGCCAGCAGCTTCCCTATGGGGGGAGGAGCCACCTACGAGCAGTACTTC.

The chain uses TRBV12-3 or TRBV12-4 and TRBJ1-5; D gene unclear. CDR3 length: 13 amino acids. Trimming removed 3 bases at V and 8 bases at J, with 11 bases between. DNA of the CDR3: TGTGCCAGCAGTTTGTGGAGTCGGGAGCCCCAGCATTTT. This gives the protein CASSLWSREPQHF.

The chain has TRBV12-3 or TRBV12-4 and TRBJ1-2; D call uncertain. V was clipped by 6 bases and J by 8 bases, with 7 bases between them. The CDR3 has 10 amino acids. Here the CDR3 DNA reads TGTGCCAGCAGCCTCAGGGGCTACACCTTC. Encoded protein: CASSLRGYTF.

J is TRBJ2-5 and V is TRBV15; D not certain. In germline, CDR1 is LNHNV, CDR2 YYDKDF (reference sequence). Trimming removed 0 bases from V and 4 bases from J, with 12 bases in between. The CDR3 loop spans 15 amino acids. The CDR3 loop is CATSRDPTAVETQYF. The CDR3 region has the DNA TGTGCCACCAGCAGAGATCCGACCGCGGTAGAGACCCAGTACTTC.

This chain connects TRBV7-9 to TRBJ1-1; 7 bases are a match to TRBD1. CDR1 is SEHNR, CDR2 FQNEAQ, per germline (reference sequence). V dropped 4 bases and J dropped 1; count of bases not matched to a gene: 15. This CDR3 contains 18 residues. CDR3 residues: CASSSLFTGVDGNTEAFF. CDR3 nucleotide sequence: TGTGCCAGCAGCTCCCTTTTCACAGGGGTCGATGGGAACACTGAAGCTTTCTTT.

The chain joins TRBV7-9 to TRBJ1-2; D is unclear. The CDR3 totals 13 residues. Trimming left V 4 bases short and J 1 base short, with 7 bases between. Germline loops: CDR1 SEHNR, CDR2 FQNEAQ (reference sequence). The CDR3 protein is CASSSQNNYGYTF. The CDR3 DNA follows: TGTGCCAGCAGCTCACAGAATAACTATGGCTACACCTTC. Full variable domain (rest looked up from reference TRBV7-9 and TRBJ1-2): DTGVSQNPRHKITKRGQNVTFRCDPISEHNRLYWYRQTLGQGPEFLTYFQNEAQLEKSRLLSDRFSAERPKGSFSTLEIQRTEQGDSAMYLCASSSQNNYGYTFGSGTRLTVV.

This clone was seen a single time. This chain joins TRBV19 and TRBJ2-3, with TRBD2 matching 7 bases. This CDR3 region has 18 residues. Germline loops: CDR1 LNHDA, CDR2 SQIVND (reference sequence). V lost 10 bases and J lost 4; bases outside the gene matches: 23. CDR3 amino acids: CATTSMGRGTGSPDTQYF. CDR3 DNA: TGTGCCACCACCTCCATGGGGCGGGGGACCGGGTCGCCAGATACGCAGTATTTT.

The rearrangement joins TRBV7-3 to TRBJ1-1; no clear D. The CDR3 extends over 14 amino acids. V lost 4 bases and J 1 base, leaving 10 bases between the germline ends. Germline CDR1 SGHTA, CDR2 FQGTGA. The CDR3 protein is CASSYTGRNTEAFF. CDR3 nucleotides: TGTGCCAGCAGCTACACCGGGAGGAACACTGAAGCTTTCTTT. Combining the CDR3 with reference TRBV7-3 and TRBJ1-1 gives the whole variable domain GAGVSQTPSNKVTEKGKYVELRCDPISGHTALYWYRQSLGQGPEFLIYFQGTGAADDSGLPNDRFFAVRPEGSVSTLKIQRTERGDSAVYLCASSYTGRNTEAFFGQGTRLTVV.

The chain recombines TRBV4-1 with TRBJ1-4; tentatively, D is TRBD1 (6 bases). The CDR3 has 18 residues. CDR1 MGHRA and CDR2 YSYEKL come from the germline V gene. V was clipped by 0 bases and J by 8 bases, with 22 bases between them. The CDR3 coding sequence is TGCGCCAGCAGCCAAGACTTTCTGGGGGGGCCCCTTCGGGAAAAACTGTTTTTT. It yields the protein CASSQDFLGGPLREKLFF.

About this clone: Other DNA variants within this sample encode the same CDR3. The chain joins TRBV9 to TRBJ2-5, with D perhaps matching TRBD2 (6 bases). Trimming pared 2 bases from V and 5 bases from J, leaving 7 bases between. The germline gives CDR1 SGDLS, CDR2 YYNGEE. This CDR3 region has 12 residues. The CDR3 bases are TGTGCCAGCAGCGTCGGAGGGGAGACCCAGTACTTC. Residues: CASSVGGETQYF. The full variable domain, with the rest looked up from reference TRBV9 and TRBJ2-5, is DSGVTQTPKHLITATGQRVTLRCSPRSGDLSVYWYQQSLDQGLQFLIQYYNGEERAKGNILERFSAQQFPDLHSELNLSSLELGDSALYFCASSVGGETQYFGPGTRLLVL.

The rearrangement joins TRBV5-1 to TRBJ1-3; possibly TRBD1 for D (5 bases). Germline CDR1 reads SGHRS; CDR2 reads YFSETQ. This CDR3 spans 17 amino acids. V was clipped by 10 bases and J by 0 bases, with 23 bases between them. The DNA of the CDR3 is TGCGCCGTCAAAGCAGATCAACAGGTATGCTCTGGAAACACCATATATTTT. Amino acid sequence: CAVKADQQVCSGNTIYF. The full variable domain, with the rest looked up from reference TRBV5-1 and TRBJ1-3, is KAGVTQTPRYLIKTRGQQVTLSCSPISGHRSVSWYQQTPGQGLQFLFEYFSETQRNKGNFPGRFSGRQFSNSRSEMNVSTLELGDSALYLCAVKADQQVCSGNTIYFGEGSWLTVV.